The clone carrying this T cell receptor (beta chain) was recorded a few times. Antigen specificity is unknown. The data are from a study of human T cells and chemical hapten exposure. Study conclusions and caveats: Expanded TCRs showed more large CDR3 clusters than pre-sensitization or healthy control sets.

Each CDR3 protein gets one entry after TCRdb re-called the RACE reads with MiXCR. This sample yields around 120,000 distinct CDR3 sequences, of which roughly an eighth are seen a single time; about 0.9% belongs to the top ten. V lost 1 base and J lost 1, with 12 bases in between. The CDR3 covers 15 residues. The germline V gene encodes CDR1 SGHNT and CDR2 YYREEE (reference sequence). The sample's time point: patch test 1, 2 weeks after DPC sensitization. Treatment given: therapeutic diphenylcyclopropenone sensitization with weekly scalp DPC. The sequence came from a man between 18 and 35 years old with alopecia areata. Some clones in this sample may be carry-over from other donors' samples. The chain combines TRBV5-4 with TRBJ2-7; D might be TRBD1 (7 bases). This specimen consisted of whole blood, obtained in connection with sensitization to the hapten diphenylcyclopropenone (DPC). The CDR3 is CASSLLAGGSYEQYF. CDR3 nucleotide sequence: TGTGCCAGCAGCTTGCTGGCAGGGGGGTCCTACGAGCAGTACTTC. Full variable domain (rest looked up from reference TRBV5-4 and TRBJ2-7): ETGVTQSPTHLIKTRGQQVTLRCSSQSGHNTVSWYQQALGQGPQFIFQYYREEENGRGNFPPRFSGLQFPNYSSELNVNALELDDSALYLCASSLLAGGSYEQYFGPGTRLTVT.